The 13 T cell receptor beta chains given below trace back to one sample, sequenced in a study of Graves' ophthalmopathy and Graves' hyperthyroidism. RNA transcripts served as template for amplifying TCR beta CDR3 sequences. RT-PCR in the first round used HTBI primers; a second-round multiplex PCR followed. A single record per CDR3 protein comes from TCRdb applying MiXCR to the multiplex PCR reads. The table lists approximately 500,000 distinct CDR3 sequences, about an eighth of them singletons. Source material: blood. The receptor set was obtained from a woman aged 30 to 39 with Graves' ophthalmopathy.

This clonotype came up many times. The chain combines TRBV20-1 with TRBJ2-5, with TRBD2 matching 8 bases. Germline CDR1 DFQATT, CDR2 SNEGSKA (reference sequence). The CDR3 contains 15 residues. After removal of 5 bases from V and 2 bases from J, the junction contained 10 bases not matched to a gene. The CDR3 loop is CSAPPGSSGQETQYF. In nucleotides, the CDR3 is TGCAGTGCTCCCCCCGGATCTAGCGGGCAAGAGACCCAGTACTTC.

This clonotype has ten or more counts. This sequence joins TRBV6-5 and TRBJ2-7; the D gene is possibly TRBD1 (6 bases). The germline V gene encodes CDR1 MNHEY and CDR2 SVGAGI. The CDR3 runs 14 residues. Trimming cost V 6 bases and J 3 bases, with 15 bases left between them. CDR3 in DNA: TGTGCCAGCAGCAACCGGGACAATTTCTACGAGCAGTACTTC. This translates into CASSNRDNFYEQYF.

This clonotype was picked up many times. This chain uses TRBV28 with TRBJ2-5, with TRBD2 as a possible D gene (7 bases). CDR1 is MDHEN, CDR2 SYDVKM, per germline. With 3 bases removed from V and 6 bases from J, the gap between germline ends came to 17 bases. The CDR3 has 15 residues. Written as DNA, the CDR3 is TGTGCCAGCAGTTTGGGGGGGGGGCCTAGGAAGACCCAGTACTTC. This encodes CASSLGGGPRKTQYF. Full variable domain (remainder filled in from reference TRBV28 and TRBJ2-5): DVKVTQSSRYLVKRTGEKVFLECVQDMDHENMFWYRQDPGLGLRLIYFSYDVKMKEKGDIPEGYSVSREKKERFSLILESASTNQTSMYLCASSLGGGPRKTQYFGPGTRLLVL.

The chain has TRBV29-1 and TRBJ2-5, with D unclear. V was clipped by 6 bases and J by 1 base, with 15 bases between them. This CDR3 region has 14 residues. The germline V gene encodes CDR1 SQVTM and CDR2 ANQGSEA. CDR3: CSVPPGGPQETQYF. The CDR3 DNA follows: TGCAGCGTACCCCCCGGCGGACCCCAAGAGACCCAGTACTTC.

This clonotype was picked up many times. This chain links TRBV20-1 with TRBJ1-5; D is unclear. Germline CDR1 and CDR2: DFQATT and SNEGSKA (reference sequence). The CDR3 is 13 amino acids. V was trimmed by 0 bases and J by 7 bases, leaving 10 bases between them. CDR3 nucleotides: TGCAGTGCTAGAGAGGGCAGGATCCAGCCCCAGCATTTT. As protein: CSAREGRIQPQHF.

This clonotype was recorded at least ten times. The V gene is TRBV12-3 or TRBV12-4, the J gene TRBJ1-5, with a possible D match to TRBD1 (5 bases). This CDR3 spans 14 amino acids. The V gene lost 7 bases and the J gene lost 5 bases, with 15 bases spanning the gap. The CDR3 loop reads CASTLEGLDQPQHF. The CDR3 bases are TGTGCCAGCACCCTGGAGGGGCTGGATCAGCCCCAGCATTTT.

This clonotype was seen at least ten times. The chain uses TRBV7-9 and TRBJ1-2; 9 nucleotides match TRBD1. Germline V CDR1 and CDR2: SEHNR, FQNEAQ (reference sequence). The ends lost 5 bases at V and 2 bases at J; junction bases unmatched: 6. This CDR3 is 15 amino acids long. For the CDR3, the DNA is TGTGCCAGCAGCGTATTGGACAGGGGAAACTATGGCTACACCTTC. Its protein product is CASSVLDRGNYGYTF.

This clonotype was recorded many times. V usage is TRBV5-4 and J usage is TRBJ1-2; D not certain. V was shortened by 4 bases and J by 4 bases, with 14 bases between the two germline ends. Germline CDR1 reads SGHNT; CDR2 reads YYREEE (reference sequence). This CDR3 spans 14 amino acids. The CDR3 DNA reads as TGTGCCAGCAGCGCGATCGGAACCCCCTATGGCTACACCTTC. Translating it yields CASSAIGTPYGYTF.

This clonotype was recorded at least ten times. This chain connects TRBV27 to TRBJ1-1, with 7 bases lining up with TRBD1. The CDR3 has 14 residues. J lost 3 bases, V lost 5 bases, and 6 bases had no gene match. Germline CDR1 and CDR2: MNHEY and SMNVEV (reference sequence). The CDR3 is CASSPRGQYTEAFF. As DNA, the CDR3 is TGTGCCAGCAGTCCCCGGGGACAGTACACTGAAGCTTTCTTT.

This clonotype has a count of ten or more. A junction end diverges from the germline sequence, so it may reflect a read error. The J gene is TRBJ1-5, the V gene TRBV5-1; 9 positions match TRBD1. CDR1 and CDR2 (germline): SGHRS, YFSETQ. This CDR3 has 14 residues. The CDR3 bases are TGTGCCAGCAGTCCGGGACAGGGAAGTCAGCCCCAGCATTTT. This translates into CASSPGQGSQPQHF.

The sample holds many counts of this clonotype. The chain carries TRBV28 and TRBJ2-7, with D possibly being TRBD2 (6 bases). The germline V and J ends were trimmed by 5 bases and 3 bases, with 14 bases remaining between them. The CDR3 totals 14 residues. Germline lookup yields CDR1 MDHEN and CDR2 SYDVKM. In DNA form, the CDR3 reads TGTGCCAGCAGTAGGCGGGGACGGCGCTACGAGCAGTACTTC. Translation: CASSRRGRRYEQYF.

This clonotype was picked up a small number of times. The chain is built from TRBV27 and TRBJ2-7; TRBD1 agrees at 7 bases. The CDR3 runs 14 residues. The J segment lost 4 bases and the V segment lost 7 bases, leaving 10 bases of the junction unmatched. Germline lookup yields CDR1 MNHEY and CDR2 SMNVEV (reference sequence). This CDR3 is CASTSGTAKYEQYF. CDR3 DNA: TGTGCCAGCACTTCCGGGACAGCTAAATACGAGCAGTACTTC.

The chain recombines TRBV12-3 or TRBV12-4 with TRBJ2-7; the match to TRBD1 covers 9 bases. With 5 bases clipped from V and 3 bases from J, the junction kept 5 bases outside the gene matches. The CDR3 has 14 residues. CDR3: CASSPTGGNYEQYV. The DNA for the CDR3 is TGTGCCAGCAGTCCAACAGGGGGCAACTACGAGCAGTACGTC.